Following are 5 T cell receptor beta chains from one sample sequenced in a study of technical replicates of blood from several donors. This table comes from immunoSEQ multiplex PCR, and its TCRdb copy is limited to in-frame clones, with some not included. The sample yields tens of thousands of clones, 85% to 95% seen once. Sequencing was done on a sample of T cells isolated from PBMCs. These receptors were collected from a human donor in good health.

The V call is TRBV5-8, the J call TRBJ2-2; TRBD2 might be the D (6 bases). Germline CDR1 and CDR2: SGHTS and YDEGEE. V was pared by 4 bases and J by 4 bases, with 8 bases between. CDR3 length: 13 residues. CDR3 bases: TGTGCCAGCAGCACGGAGGGCACCGGGGAGCTGTTTTTT. This encodes CASSTEGTGELFF.

The chain links TRBV6-5 to TRBJ2-7, with D tentatively TRBD1 (6 bases). V dropped 1 base and J dropped 1 base, with 11 bases sitting between them. Germline CDR1 reads MNHEY; CDR2 reads SVGAGI. This CDR3 contains 15 residues. CDR3 sequence reads: CASSYYTQGSYEQYF. Written as DNA, the CDR3 is TGTGCCAGCAGTTACTATACACAGGGTTCCTACGAGCAGTACTTC.

This clone is a singleton in its sample. The chain carries TRBV10-1 and TRBJ1-1; D perhaps matches TRBD1 (5 bases). Trimming stripped 5 bases from V and 0 bases from J, with 10 bases between. This CDR3 region has 14 residues. Per germline, CDR1 WNHNN and CDR2 SYGVQD (reference sequence). CDR3 DNA: TGCGCCAGCAGTTCGACAGCCATGAACACTGAAGCTTTCTTT. Amino acid sequence: CASSSTAMNTEAFF.

The genes are TRBV4-1 and TRBJ2-5, with D perhaps matching TRBD1 (6 bases). The germline V and J ends were trimmed by 3 bases and 3 bases, with 11 bases remaining between them. Germline V lookup: CDR1 MGHRA, CDR2 YSYEKL. The CDR3 runs 14 residues. The CDR3 DNA sequence: TGCGCCAGCAGCCATGGGGGACACGAAGAGACCCAGTACTTC. Its translation: CASSHGGHEETQYF.

The gene calls are TRBV23-1 and TRBJ2-5; 10 positions match TRBD1. TRBV23-1 is treated as an ORF (open reading frame) with a function not yet certain. The trim removed 3 bases at V and 5 bases at J, leaving 6 bases unmatched. This CDR3 has 15 amino acids. The CDR3 here is CASSHGTGEDETQYF. The CDR3 bases are TGCGCCAGCAGTCACGGGACAGGGGAGGATGAGACCCAGTACTTC.